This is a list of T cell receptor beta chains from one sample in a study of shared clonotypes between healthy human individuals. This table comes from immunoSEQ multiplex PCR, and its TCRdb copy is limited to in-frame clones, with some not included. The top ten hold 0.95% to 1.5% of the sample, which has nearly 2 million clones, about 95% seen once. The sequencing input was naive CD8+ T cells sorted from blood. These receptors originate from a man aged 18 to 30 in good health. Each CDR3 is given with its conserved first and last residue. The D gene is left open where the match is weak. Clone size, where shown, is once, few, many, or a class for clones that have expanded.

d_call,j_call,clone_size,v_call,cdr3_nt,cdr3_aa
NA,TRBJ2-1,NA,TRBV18,TGTGCCAGCTCACCAGGACCGGGCTACGAGCAGTTCTTC,CASSPGPGYEQFF
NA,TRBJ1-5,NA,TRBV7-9,TGTGCCAGCAGCTTAGATGGGAACCACCCCAATCAGCCCCAGCATTTT,CASSLDGNHPNQPQHF
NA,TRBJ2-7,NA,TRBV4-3,TGCGCCAGCAGCCAAGATCGCGGATACGAGCAGTACTTC,CASSQDRGYEQYF
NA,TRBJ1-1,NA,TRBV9,TGTGCCAGCAGCGTGGGGGTAGACACTGAAGCTTTCTTT,CASSVGVDTEAFF
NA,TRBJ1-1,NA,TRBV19,TGTGCCAGTAGTATCCCAGGGGACACTGAAGCTTTCTTT,CASSIPGDTEAFF
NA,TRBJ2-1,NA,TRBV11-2,TGTGCCAGCAGCCGCCCAGGCATAGGGCGCCGGTACAATGAGCAGTTCTTC,CASSRPGIGRRYNEQFF
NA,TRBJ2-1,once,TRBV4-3,TGCGCCAGCAGCCCAGACAGCCTGTCCTACAATGAGCAGTTCTTC,CASSPDSLSYNEQFF
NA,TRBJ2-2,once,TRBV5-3,TGTGCCAGAAGCTTCGGCCAAGGCACCGGGGAGCTGTTTTTT,CARSFGQGTGELFF
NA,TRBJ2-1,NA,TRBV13,TGTGCCAGCAGCTTAGGCGAGGAGCAGTTCTTC,CASSLGEEQFF
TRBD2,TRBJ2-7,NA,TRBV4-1,TGCGCCAGCAGCCAAGGCCCTAGCGGGAGTGGAGAGCAGTACTTC,CASSQGPSGSGEQYF
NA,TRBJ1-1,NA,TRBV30,TGTGCCTGGAGTCGAGTCTCCGGAGGCCCTGGGCCGAGGGGCACTGAAGCTTTCTTT,CAWSRVSGGPGPRGTEAFF
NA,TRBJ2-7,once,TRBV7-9,TGTGCCAGCAGCTTAGCTTTGGTGTACGAGCAGTACTTC,CASSLALVYEQYF
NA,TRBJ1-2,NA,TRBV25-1,TGTGCCAGCAGTGATGCCTATGGCTACACCTTC,CASSDAYGYTF
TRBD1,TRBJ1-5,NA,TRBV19,TGTGCCAGTAGTATTGGGACAGGGCGCAATCAGCCCCAGCATTTT,CASSIGTGRNQPQHF
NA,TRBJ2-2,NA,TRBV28,TGTGCCAGCAGTTTATGGGCAGGCCACCCGACCGGGGAGCTGTTTTTT,CASSLWAGHPTGELFF
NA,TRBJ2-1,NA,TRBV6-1,TGTGCCAGCAGTGAAGCGCGTCACGCGCAGGGGGAGCAGTTCTTC,CASSEARHAQGEQFF
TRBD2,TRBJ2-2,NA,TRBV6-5,TGTGCCAGCAGTCATGGGGAGGGGACCGGGGAGCTGTTTTTT,CASSHGEGTGELFF
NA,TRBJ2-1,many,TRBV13,TGTGCCAGCAGCTTAGGAGGCGGACTGAGCTCCTACAATGAGCAGTTCTTC,CASSLGGGLSSYNEQFF
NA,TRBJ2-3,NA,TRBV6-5,TGTGCCAGCAGTTACCGGGCAACAGATACGCAGTATTTT,CASSYRATDTQYF
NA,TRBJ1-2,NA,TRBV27,TGTGCCAGCAGTTTAGCCGCCGCTGAGCCTAGTGGACTCGGCTCAGGCTACACCTTC,CASSLAAAEPSGLGSGYTF
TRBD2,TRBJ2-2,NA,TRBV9,TGTGCCAGCAGCGTAGCGGCGGGGGGGCCAGGGGAGCTGTTTTTT,CASSVAAGGPGELFF
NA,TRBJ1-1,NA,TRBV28,TGTGCCTCAGGCGACATGAACACTGAAGCTTTCTTT,CASGDMNTEAFF
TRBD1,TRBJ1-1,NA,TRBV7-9,TGTGCCAGCAGCTGGCGCCGGACAGGGGAGGGCACTGAAGCTTTCTTT,CASSWRRTGEGTEAFF
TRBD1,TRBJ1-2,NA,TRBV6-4,TGTGCCAGCAGTGGAAACCCAGGGGGCGTCTATGGCTACACCTTC,CASSGNPGGVYGYTF
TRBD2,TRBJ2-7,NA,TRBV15,TGTGCCACCAGCAGAGAGGTGGGAGGGGACGAGCAGTACTTC,CATSREVGGDEQYF
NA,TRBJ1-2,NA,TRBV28,TGTGCCAGCAGTTTAGGAGGGCGAGCGGGCTACACCTTC,CASSLGGRAGYTF
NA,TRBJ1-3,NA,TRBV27,TGTGCCAGCAGTGCAGGGAAAACAACTGGAAACACCATATATTTT,CASSAGKTTGNTIYF
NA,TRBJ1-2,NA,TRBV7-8,TGTGCCAGCAGCGCGGGACCGTTCTACACCTTC,CASSAGPFYTF
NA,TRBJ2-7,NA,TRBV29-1,TGCAGCGTTGGAAATTTAGGAGAGTACGAGCAGTACTTC,CSVGNLGEYEQYF
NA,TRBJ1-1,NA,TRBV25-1,TGTGCCAGCAGTTTGGCAGGCCGGGGACCTGAAGCTTTCTTT,CASSLAGRGPEAFF
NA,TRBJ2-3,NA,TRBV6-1,TGTGCCAGCAGTGAATGGTCACAGAGTAGCACAGATACGCAGTATTTT,CASSEWSQSSTDTQYF
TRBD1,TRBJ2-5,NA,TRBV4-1,TGCGCCAGCAGCCAAGAATGGCAGGGGGTCCAAGAGACCCAGTACTTC,CASSQEWQGVQETQYF
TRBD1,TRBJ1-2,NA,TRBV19,TGTGCCAGTACAGGGGGTTACGGCTACACCTTC,CASTGGYGYTF
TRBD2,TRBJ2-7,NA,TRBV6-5,TGTGCCAGCAGTTACGGAGCGGGAGCTGTCTACGAGCAGTACTTC,CASSYGAGAVYEQYF
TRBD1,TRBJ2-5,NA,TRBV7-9,TGTGCCAGCAGCCATACAGGGGGCGGATTTCAAGAGACCCAGTACTTC,CASSHTGGGFQETQYF
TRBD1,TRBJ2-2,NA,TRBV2,TGTGCCAGCAGTGAACCAGGGGGTTCGGGCGGGGAGCTGTTTTTT,CASSEPGGSGGELFF
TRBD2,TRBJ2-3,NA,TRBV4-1,TGCGCCAGCAGCCAAGATTACACTAGCGGGCTCTCAGATACGCAGTATTTT,CASSQDYTSGLSDTQYF
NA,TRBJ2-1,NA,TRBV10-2,TGCGCCAGCAGTGGCGGGACCCGCCGGAATGAGCAGTTCTTC,CASSGGTRRNEQFF
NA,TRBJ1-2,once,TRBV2,TGTGCCAGCAGTGAAGCTAAGGCGGCCTATGGCTACACCTTC,CASSEAKAAYGYTF
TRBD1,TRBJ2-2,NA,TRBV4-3,TGCGCCAGCAGCCAAGACCGGGACAGGGGGACCGGGGAGCTGTTTTTT,CASSQDRDRGTGELFF